This T cell receptor beta chain is drawn from a study of neurological immune-mediated disorders. Study conclusions and caveats: It was HTLV-1-associated myelopathy that showed the most TCR clonal expansion, while multiple sclerosis showed the least, falling below healthy controls.

Synthesis of cDNA was accomplished via 5'RACE employing 10-nucleotide random UMIs. Sequencing runs each generated in excess of 200 million TCR-beta sequences derived from 15-18 subjects. TCRdb used MiXCR to reprocess the 5' RACE reads, holding one entry per CDR3 protein. The sample shows about 120,000 distinct CDR3 sequences, about 3.2% of them seen only once. CDR3 length equals 15 residues. Trimming pared 2 bases from V and 1 base from J, leaving 10 bases between. Germline loops: CDR1 SGHTA, CDR2 FQGNSA. The unsorted libraries were generated from a total of 2 million PBMCs, which had been stored in RNAlater at -80 C. The sample holds many counts of this clonotype. Its target is unknown.

The chain links TRBV7-2 to TRBJ2-3; D is ambiguous. The sample consisted of PBMCs. The sequence came from a woman younger than 45 with multiple sclerosis. The DNA for the CDR3 is TGTGCCAGCAGCTTAATTCCCATTGGCACAGATACGCAGTATTTT. Amino acid sequence: CASSLIPIGTDTQYF.